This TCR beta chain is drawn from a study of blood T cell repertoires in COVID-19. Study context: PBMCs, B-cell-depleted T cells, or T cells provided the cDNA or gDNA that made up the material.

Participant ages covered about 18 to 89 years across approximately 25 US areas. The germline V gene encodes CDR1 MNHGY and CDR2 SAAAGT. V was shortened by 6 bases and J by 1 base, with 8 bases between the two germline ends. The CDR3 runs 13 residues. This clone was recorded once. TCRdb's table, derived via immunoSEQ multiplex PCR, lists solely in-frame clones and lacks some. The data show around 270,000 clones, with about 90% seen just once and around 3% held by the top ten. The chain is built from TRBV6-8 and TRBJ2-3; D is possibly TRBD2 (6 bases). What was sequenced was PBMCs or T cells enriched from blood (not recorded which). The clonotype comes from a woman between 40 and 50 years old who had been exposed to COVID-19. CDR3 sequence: CASSLAGTDTQYF. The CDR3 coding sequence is TGTGCCAGCAGCTTAGCGGGCACAGATACGCAGTATTTT.